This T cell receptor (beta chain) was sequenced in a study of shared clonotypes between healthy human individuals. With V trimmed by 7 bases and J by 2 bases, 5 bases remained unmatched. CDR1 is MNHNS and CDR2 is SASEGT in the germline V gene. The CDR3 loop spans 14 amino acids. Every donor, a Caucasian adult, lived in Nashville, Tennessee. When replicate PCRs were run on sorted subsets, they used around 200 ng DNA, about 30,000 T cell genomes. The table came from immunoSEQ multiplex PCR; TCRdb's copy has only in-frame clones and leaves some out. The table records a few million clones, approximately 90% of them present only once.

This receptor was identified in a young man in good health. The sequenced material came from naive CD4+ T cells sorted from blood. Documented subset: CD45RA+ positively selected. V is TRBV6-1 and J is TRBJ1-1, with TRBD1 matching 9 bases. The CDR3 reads CASNRQGDNTEAFF. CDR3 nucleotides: TGTGCCAGCAATAGACAGGGGGATAACACTGAAGCTTTCTTT.